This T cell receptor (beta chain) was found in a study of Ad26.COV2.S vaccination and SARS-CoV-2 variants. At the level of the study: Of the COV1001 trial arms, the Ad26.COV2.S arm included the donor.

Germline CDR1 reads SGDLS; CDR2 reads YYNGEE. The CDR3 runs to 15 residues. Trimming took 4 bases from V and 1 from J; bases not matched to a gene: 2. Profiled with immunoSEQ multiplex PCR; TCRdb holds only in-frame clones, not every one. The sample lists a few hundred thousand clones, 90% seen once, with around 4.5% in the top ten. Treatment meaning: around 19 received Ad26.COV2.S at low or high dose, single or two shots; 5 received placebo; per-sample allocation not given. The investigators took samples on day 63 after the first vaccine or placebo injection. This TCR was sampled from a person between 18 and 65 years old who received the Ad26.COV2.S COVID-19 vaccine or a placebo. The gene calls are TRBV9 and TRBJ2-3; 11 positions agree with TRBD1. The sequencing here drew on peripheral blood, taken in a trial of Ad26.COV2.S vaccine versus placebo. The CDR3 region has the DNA TGTGCCAGCAGCCCGGGACAGGGGGGCACAGATACGCAGTATTTT. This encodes CASSPGQGGTDTQYF.